A selection of T cell receptor beta chains follows, all from one sample in a study of OX40 agonist ivuxolimab in advanced cancers. Produced via immunoSEQ multiplex PCR; TCRdb's table is partial and in-frame only. The sample yields 65,000 to 95,000 clones, roughly 91% seen once. This specimen was CD4+ or CD8+ T cells sorted from blood, taken in a trial of the OX40 agonist ivuxolimab. Every receptor here comes from an adult with an advanced solid tumor such as melanoma, head and neck, liver or kidney cancer. Both conserved end residues are part of each CDR3. A D gene is named only where the DNA matches it firmly. Expanded clones get a size class; other rows say once, few or many, or leave the size out.

d_gene,j_gene,v_gene,abundance,CDR3aa,CDR3nt
-,TRBJ1-1,TRBV6-5,once,CASSSGGLGAFF,TGTGCCAGCAGTTCTGGCGGTCTAGGGGCTTTCTTT
-,TRBJ2-3,TRBV5-4,-,CASSLAGGPDTQYF,TGTGCCAGCAGCTTGGCCGGGGGCCCAGATACGCAGTATTTT
-,TRBJ2-5,TRBV23-1,-,CASSQSSRGETQYF,TGCGCCAGCAGTCAATCATCCAGGGGAGAGACCCAGTACTTC
-,TRBJ1-2,TRBV7-2,-,CASSSYLSGYTF,TGTGCCAGCAGCTCCTACCTCTCCGGCTACACCTTC
-,TRBJ1-4,TRBV30,-,CAWSWAALNEKLFF,TGTGCCTGGAGTTGGGCAGCTTTAAACGAAAAACTGTTTTTT
TRBD1,TRBJ1-1,TRBV5-5,-,CASSSWTGLGTEAFF,TGTGCCAGCAGCTCGTGGACAGGGTTGGGCACTGAAGCTTTCTTT
-,TRBJ2-1,TRBV11-2,-,CASRQGPNEQFF,TGTGCCAGCAGACAGGGCCCCAATGAGCAGTTCTTC
-,TRBJ2-5,TRBV6-5,-,CASSEQTTLSWYF,TGTGCCAGCAGTGAGCAGACTACACTATCATGGTACTTC
-,TRBJ2-7,TRBV30,once,CAWSVLRAGEQYF,TGTGCCTGGAGTGTCTTAAGGGCCGGCGAGCAGTACTTC
-,TRBJ1-6,TRBV25-1,-,CASTAGGGWSNSPLHF,TGTGCCAGCACCGCAGGTGGGGGCTGGAGTAATTCACCCCTCCACTTT
TRBD1,TRBJ1-4,TRBV28,-,CASSTEGAQDEKLFF,TGTGCCAGCTCCACCGAGGGGGCGCAAGATGAAAAACTGTTTTTT
-,TRBJ1-3,TRBV6-1,-,CASSQQGSGNTIYF,TGTGCCAGCAGCCAGCAGGGGTCTGGAAACACCATATATTTT
-,TRBJ1-3,TRBV19,-,CASSITGRLSGNTIYF,TGTGCCAGTAGTATAACGGGACGCCTCTCTGGAAACACCATATATTTT
-,TRBJ2-3,TRBV7-9,few,CASSLDFMDTQYF,TGTGCCAGCAGCTTGGACTTTATGGATACGCAGTATTTT
TRBD1,TRBJ1-6,TRBV7-9,few,CASSPRGDSPLHF,TGTGCCAGCAGCCCCAGGGGGGATTCACCCCTCCACTTT